The present entry profiles one TCR beta chain with its context. This sample also contains other DNA sequences that code for the same CDR3. These data belong to a study of blood T cell repertoires in COVID-19. Study in general: Nucleic acid was either cDNA or gDNA, and it came from T cells, B-cell-depleted T cells, or PBMCs.

V lost 0 bases and J lost 3, with 7 bases in between. The CDR3 contains 14 residues. Germline CDR1 reads SGDLS; CDR2 reads YYNGEE. Authors' methods: How many nucleated cells were present was estimated from reference gene primer amplification. Some clones are missing from TCRdb's copy, which holds only in-frame ones; the method was immunoSEQ multiplex PCR. V, J and clone size are taken as reported in that table, and D and trimming were inferred from the DNA itself. The sample comprises approximately 300,000 clones, 65% to 90% of which are singletons, and 4% to 5% rests with the top ten. Symptom resolution, clearance, or two negative PCRs marked donors in Cohort 3 as recovered.

This receptor was identified in a young man who had recovered from COVID-19. V usage is TRBV9 and J usage is TRBJ1-3; D remains unclear. What was sequenced was PBMCs or T cells enriched from blood (not recorded which). CDR3 nucleotides: TGTGCCAGCAGCGTAGCTTCCAGTGGAAACACCATATATTTT. Its protein is CASSVASSGNTIYF. The whole variable domain, filled in from reference TRBV9 and TRBJ1-3, reads DSGVTQTPKHLITATGQRVTLRCSPRSGDLSVYWYQQSLDQGLQFLIQYYNGEERAKGNILERFSAQQFPDLHSELNLSSLELGDSALYFCASSVASSGNTIYFGEGSWLTVV.